This note documents a single T cell receptor (beta chain) sequence. Its antigen is still unknown. Clones were read by immunoSEQ multiplex PCR, and TCRdb kept only the in-frame ones, dropping some. This table holds roughly 100,000 clones, roughly 87% found once. The data were obtained in a study of graft-versus-host responses after intestinal transplantation. General study findings and limits: In recipient marrow, GvH clones were found, and some appeared first in ileum or blood. Within allografts, high graft-versus-host to host-versus-graft clonal ratios were seen among patients with graft-donor T cell macrochimerism. The highest levels of circulating GvH clones went along with early declines in HvG clones after transplant.

The CDR3 is 15 amino acids. The V and J ends lost 9 bases and 1 base, in that order; junction bases with no gene match: 7. Germline-derived CDR1 and CDR2 are LGHNT and FRNRAP. The chain joins TRBV12-5 to TRBJ1-5, with TRBD1 matching 9 bases. The receptor was derived from a human donor who received an intestinal transplant. Sequences were derived from unstimulated CD4+ T cells sorted from spleen or lymph node cells, sampled before intestinal transplant. CDR3 sequence reads: CASAPGQGSNQPQHF. The CDR3 region has the DNA TGTGCTAGCGCCCCCGGACAGGGGAGCAATCAGCCCCAGCATTTT.